The subject of this entry is one T cell receptor beta chain. These data are taken from a study of blood T cell repertoires in COVID-19. The CDR3 is 13 residues long. The ends lost 8 bases at V and 1 base at J; junction bases unmatched: 3. The germline CDR1 and CDR2 sequences are SNHLY and FYNNEI. Produced via immunoSEQ multiplex PCR; TCRdb's table is partial and in-frame only. The sample lists 150,000 to 200,000 clones, under 85% seen once, with 13% in the top ten. The receptor was isolated from an older man who had recovered from COVID-19. The V call is TRBV2, the J call TRBJ2-3, with TRBD1 identical over 7 bases. Specimen: peripheral blood. The CDR3 reads CASADRRTDTQYF. DNA of the CDR3: TGTGCCAGCGCGGACAGGCGCACAGATACGCAGTATTTT.